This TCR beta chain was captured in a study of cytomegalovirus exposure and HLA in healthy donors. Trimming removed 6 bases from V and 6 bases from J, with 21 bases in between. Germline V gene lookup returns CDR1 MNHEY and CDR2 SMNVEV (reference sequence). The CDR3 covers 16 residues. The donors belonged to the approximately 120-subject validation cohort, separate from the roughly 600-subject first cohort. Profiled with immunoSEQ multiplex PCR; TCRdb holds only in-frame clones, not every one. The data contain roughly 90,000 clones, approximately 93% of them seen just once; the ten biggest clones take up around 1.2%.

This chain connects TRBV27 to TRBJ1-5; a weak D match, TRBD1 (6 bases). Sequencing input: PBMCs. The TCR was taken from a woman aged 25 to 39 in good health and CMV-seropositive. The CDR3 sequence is CASSKIGTTGSQPQHF. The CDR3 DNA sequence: TGTGCCAGCAGCAAGATAGGGACAACGGGTAGTCAGCCCCAGCATTTT.